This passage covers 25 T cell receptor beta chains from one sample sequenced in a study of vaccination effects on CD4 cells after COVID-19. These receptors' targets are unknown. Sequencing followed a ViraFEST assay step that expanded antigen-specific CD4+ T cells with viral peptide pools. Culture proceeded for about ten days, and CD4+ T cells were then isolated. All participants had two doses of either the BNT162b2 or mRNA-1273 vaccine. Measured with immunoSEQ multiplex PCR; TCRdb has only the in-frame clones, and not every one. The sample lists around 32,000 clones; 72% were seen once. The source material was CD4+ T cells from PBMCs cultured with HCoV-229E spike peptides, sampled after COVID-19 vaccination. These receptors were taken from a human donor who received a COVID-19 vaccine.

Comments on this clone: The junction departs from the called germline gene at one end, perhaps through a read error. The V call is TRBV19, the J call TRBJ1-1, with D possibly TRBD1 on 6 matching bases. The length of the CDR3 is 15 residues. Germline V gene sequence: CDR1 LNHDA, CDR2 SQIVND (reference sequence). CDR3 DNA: TGTGCCAGTAGAATAGGTCCGGGGGCTATGACTGAAGCTTTCTTT. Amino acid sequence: CASRIGPGAMTEAFF.

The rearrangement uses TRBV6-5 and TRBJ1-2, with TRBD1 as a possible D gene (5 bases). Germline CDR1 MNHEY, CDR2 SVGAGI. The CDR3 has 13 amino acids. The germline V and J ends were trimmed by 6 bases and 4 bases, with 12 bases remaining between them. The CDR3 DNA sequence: TGTGCCAGCAGCCGGGACGGAAGCTATGGCTACACCTTC. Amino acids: CASSRDGSYGYTF.

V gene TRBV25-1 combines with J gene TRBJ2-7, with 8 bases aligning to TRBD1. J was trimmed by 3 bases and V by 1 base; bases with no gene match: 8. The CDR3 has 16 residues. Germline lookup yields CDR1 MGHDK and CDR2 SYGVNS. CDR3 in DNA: TGTGCCAGCAGTGAATGGGGGGACAGGACGGGCTACGAGCAGTACTTC. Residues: CASSEWGDRTGYEQYF.

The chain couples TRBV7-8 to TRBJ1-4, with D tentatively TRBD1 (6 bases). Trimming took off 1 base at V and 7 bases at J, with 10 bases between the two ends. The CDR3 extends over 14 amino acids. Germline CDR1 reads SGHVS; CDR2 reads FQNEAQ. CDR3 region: CASSLGTVSEKLFF. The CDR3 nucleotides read TGTGCCAGCAGCTTAGGGACAGTTTCTGAAAAACTGTTTTTT.

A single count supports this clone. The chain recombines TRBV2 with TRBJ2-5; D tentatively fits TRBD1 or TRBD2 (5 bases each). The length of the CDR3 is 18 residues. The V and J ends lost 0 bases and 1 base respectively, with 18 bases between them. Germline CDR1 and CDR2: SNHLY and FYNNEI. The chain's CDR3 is CASSEALGRAWGQETQYF. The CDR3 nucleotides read TGTGCCAGCAGTGAAGCGCTGGGGCGGGCCTGGGGCCAAGAGACCCAGTACTTC.

The CDR3 DNA follows: TGCGCCAGCAGCCGACCGGGACAGTCGTACGAGCAGTACTTC. Residues: CASSRPGQSYEQYF. This rearrangement joins TRBV4-1 to TRBJ2-7, with 7 bases matching TRBD1. The CDR3 spans 14 residues. Germline CDR1 MGHRA, CDR2 YSYEKL. Trimming at V came to 4 bases and at J to 4 bases, leaving 7 bases not matched to a gene.

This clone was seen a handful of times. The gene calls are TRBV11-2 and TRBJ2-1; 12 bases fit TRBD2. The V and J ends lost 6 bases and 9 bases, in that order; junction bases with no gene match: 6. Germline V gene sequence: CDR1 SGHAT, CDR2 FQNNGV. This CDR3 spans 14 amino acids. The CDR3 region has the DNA TGTGCCAGCAGGGCTAGCGGGAGGGTTTCTGAGCAGTTCTTC. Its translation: CASRASGRVSEQFF.

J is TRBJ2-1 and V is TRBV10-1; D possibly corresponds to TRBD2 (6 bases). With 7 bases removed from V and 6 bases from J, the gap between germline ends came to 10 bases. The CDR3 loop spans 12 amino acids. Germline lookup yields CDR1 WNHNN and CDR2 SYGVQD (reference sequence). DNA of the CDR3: TGCGCCAGCATGAACGGGAGCAATGAGCAGTTCTTC. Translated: CASMNGSNEQFF.

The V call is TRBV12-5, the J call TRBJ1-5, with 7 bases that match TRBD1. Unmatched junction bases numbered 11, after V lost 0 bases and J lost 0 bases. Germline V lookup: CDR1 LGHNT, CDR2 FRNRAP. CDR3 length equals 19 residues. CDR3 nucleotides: TGTGCTAGTGGTTTGGTACAAATGAGGGGGCCGTATAGCAATCAGCCCCAGCATTTT. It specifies CASGLVQMRGPYSNQPQHF.

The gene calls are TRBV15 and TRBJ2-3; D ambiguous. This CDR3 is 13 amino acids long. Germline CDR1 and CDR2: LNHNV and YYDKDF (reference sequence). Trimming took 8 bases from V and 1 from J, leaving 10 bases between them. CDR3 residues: CATRNGGTDTQYF. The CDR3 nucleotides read TGTGCCACCCGAAACGGCGGCACAGATACGCAGTATTTT.

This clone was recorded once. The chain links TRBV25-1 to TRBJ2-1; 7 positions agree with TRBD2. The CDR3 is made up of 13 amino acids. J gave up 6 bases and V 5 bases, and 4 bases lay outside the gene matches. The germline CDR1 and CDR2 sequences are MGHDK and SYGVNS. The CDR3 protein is CASSTTGGNEQFF. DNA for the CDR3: TGTGCCAGCAGTACGACGGGAGGCAATGAGCAGTTCTTC.

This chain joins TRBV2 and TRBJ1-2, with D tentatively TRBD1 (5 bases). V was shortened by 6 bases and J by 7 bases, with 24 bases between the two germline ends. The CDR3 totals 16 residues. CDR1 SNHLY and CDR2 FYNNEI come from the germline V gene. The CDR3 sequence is CASRKTGTLGLGGYTF. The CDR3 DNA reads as TGTGCCAGCAGAAAAACCGGGACTCTGGGGTTAGGTGGCTACACCTTC.

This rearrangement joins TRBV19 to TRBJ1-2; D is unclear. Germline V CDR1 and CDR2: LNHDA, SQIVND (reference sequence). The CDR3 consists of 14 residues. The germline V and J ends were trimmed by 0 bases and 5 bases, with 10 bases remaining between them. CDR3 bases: TGTGCCAGTAGTATAGAAACCCCTGGATATGGCTACACCTTC. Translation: CASSIETPGYGYTF.

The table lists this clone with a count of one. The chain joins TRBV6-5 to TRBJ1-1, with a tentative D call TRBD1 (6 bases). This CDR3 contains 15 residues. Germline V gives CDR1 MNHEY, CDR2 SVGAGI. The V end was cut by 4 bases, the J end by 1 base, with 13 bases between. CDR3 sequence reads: CASSWGLGANTEAFF. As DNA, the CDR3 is TGTGCCAGCAGTTGGGGGCTAGGGGCGAACACTGAAGCTTTCTTT.

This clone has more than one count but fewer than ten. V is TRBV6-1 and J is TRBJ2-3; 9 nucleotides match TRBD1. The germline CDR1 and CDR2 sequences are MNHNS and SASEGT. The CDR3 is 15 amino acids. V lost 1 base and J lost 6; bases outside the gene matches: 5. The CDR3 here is CASSEGQGGFDTQYF. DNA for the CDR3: TGTGCCAGCAGTGAAGGACAGGGGGGGTTCGATACGCAGTATTTT.

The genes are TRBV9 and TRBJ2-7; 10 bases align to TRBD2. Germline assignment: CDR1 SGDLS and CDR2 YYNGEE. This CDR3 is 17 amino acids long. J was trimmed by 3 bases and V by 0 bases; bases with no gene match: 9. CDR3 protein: CASSVGPGTSDNYEQYF. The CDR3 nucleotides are TGTGCCAGCAGCGTAGGGCCTGGGACTAGCGACAACTACGAGCAGTACTTC.

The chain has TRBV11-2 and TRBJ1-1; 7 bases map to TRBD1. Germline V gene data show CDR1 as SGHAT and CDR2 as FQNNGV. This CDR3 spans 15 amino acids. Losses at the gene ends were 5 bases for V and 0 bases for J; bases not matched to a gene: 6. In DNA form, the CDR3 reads TGTGCCAGCAGCATAAGGACAGGCGTGAACACTGAAGCTTTCTTT. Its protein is CASSIRTGVNTEAFF.

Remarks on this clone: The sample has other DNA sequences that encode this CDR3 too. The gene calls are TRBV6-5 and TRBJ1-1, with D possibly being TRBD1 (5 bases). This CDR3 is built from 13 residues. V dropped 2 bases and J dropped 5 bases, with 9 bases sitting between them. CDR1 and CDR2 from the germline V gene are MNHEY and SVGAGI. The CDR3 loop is CASSYQGRTEAFF. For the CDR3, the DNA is TGTGCCAGCAGTTACCAGGGAAGGACTGAAGCTTTCTTT.

In DNA form, the CDR3 reads TGTGCCAGCTCCAGCGCGAACACTGAAGCTTTCTTT. It encodes CASSSANTEAFF. V usage is TRBV18 and J usage is TRBJ1-1, with D unclear. Germline-derived CDR1 and CDR2 are KGHSH and LQKENI. Trimming took 6 bases from V and 1 from J, leaving 6 bases between them. CDR3 size: 12 residues.

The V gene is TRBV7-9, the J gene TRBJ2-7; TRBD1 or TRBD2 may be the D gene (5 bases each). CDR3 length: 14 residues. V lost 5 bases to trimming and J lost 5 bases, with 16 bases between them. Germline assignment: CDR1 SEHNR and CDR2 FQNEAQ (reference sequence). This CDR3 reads CASSAVRGPHEQYF. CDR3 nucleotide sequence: TGTGCCAGCAGCGCCGTCCGGGGCCCACACGAGCAGTACTTC. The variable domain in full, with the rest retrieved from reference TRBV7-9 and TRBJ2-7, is DTGVSQNPRHKITKRGQNVTFRCDPISEHNRLYWYRQTLGQGPEFLTYFQNEAQLEKSRLLSDRFSAERPKGSFSTLEIQRTEQGDSAMYLCASSAVRGPHEQYFGPGTRLTVT.

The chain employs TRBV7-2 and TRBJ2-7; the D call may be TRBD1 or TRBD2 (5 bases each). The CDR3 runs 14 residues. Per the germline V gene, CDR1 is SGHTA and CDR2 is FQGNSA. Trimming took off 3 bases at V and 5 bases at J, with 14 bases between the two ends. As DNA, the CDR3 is TGTGCCAGCAGCTTTAATCAGGGAGTAAACGAGCAGTACTTC. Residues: CASSFNQGVNEQYF.

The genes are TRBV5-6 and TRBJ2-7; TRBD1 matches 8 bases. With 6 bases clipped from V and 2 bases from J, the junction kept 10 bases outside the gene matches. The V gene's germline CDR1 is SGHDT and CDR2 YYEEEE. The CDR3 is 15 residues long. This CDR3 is CASNLRGQTTYEQYF. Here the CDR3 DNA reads TGTGCCAGCAACCTCAGGGGGCAGACCACCTACGAGCAGTACTTC.

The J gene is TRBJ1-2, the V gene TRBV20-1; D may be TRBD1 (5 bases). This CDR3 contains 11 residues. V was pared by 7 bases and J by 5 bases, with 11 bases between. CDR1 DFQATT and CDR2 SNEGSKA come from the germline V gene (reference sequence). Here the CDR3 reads CSGGGEYGYTF. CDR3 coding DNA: TGCAGTGGGGGAGGGGAGTATGGCTACACCTTC.

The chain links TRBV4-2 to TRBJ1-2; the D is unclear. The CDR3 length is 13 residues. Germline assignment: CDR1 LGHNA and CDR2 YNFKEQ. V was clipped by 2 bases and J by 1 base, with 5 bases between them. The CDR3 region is CASSQTDNYGYTF. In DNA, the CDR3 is TGTGCCAGCAGCCAAACAGATAACTATGGCTACACCTTC.

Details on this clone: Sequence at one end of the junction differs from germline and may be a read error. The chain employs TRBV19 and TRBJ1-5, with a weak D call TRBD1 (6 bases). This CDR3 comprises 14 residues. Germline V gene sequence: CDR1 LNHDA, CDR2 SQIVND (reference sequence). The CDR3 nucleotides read TGTGCCAGTAGCATAGGACAGCGCAATCAGCCCCAGCATTTT. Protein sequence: CASSIGQRNQPQHF.